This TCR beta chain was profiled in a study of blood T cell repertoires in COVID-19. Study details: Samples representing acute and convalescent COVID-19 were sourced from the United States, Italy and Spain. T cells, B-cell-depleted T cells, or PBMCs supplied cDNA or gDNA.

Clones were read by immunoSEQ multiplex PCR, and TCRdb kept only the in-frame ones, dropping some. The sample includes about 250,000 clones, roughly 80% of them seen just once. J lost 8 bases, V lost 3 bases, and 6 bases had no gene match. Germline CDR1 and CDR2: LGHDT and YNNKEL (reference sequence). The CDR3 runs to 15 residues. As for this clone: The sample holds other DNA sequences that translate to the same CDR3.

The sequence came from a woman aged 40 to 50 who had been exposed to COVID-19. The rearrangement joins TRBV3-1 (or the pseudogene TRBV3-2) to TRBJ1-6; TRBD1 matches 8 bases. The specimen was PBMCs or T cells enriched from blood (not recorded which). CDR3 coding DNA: TGTGCCAGCAGCCAGGGAGGACAGGGACATTCACCCCTCCACTTT. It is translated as CASSQGGQGHSPLHF.